The 18 T cell receptor beta chains below come from one sample, sequenced in a study of blood T cells in healthy people across ages. A second 7 to 11 cycle PCR used barcoded and J-beta primers. TCRdb re-called the 5' RACE reads through MiXCR, storing one row per CDR3 protein. The data contain about 570,000 distinct CDR3 sequences, roughly a quarter of them singletons. The same sample was also used in a study of T cells of mothers and their children.

The material sequenced was blood. The receptors derive from a boy under 10 years old in good health.

The gene calls are TRBV24-1 and TRBJ2-5; 9 bases are shared with TRBD1. Losses at the gene ends were 4 bases for V and 0 bases for J; bases not matched to a gene: 5. Germline V CDR1 and CDR2: KGHDR, SFDVKD. This CDR3 has 16 amino acids. The CDR3 region is CATSDPGTGNQETQYF. CDR3 nucleotides: TGTGCCACCAGTGACCCCGGGACAGGGAACCAAGAGACCCAGTACTTC.

The chain combines TRBV20-1 with TRBJ2-5, with 7 bases identical to TRBD1. Per germline, CDR1 DFQATT and CDR2 SNEGSKA (reference sequence). The CDR3 loop spans 13 amino acids. V gave up 6 bases and J gave up 5 bases; unmatched junction bases: 9. This CDR3 reads CSAADRRQETQYF. CDR3 DNA: TGCAGTGCAGCGGACAGGAGACAGGAGACCCAGTACTTC.

This clonotype showed up just a few times. The chain links TRBV20-1 to TRBJ1-5, with 8 nucleotides matching TRBD1. This CDR3 contains 16 residues. Germline values: CDR1 DFQATT, CDR2 SNEGSKA (reference sequence). V trimming: 2 bases; J trimming: 5 bases; junction bases outside the gene matches: 11. The CDR3 DNA is TGCAGTGCTAGATGCGTTTCGACAGGGGCCGATCAGCCCCAGCATTTT. Translating gives CSARCVSTGADQPQHF.

This chain uses TRBV5-6 with TRBJ1-1; no reliable D call. CDR3 size: 14 residues. Germline-derived CDR1 and CDR2 are SGHDT and YYEEEE. The germline V and J ends were trimmed by 1 base and 1 base, with 8 bases remaining between them. CDR3 DNA: TGTGCCAGCAGCTTGAGCTGGGGGAACACTGAAGCTTTCTTT. Translating it yields CASSLSWGNTEAFF.

This clonotype was seen a few times. The rearrangement uses TRBV19 and TRBJ1-2; D not resolved. In germline, CDR1 is LNHDA, CDR2 SQIVND (reference sequence). V gave up 6 bases and J gave up 4 bases, with 6 bases separating them. There are 11 residues in the CDR3. The DNA of the CDR3 is TGTGCCAGTAGGAGTTTCTATGGCTACACCTTC. Residues: CASRSFYGYTF.

This chain uses TRBV29-1 with TRBJ2-7; TRBD2 matches 8 bases. Trimming took 7 bases from V and 2 from J; bases not matched to a gene: 7. The germline gives CDR1 SQVTM, CDR2 ANQGSEA. CDR3 length: 13 amino acids. In DNA, the CDR3 is TGCAGCGCCCGGGACGGGGGGGCCTACGAGCAGTACTTC. This sequence encodes CSARDGGAYEQYF.

The CDR3 spells CASSQTSGVSDTQYF. CDR3 nucleotide sequence: TGTGCCAGCAGTCAGACTAGCGGGGTCTCAGATACGCAGTATTTT. The chain employs TRBV12-3 or TRBV12-4 and TRBJ2-3, with 11 bases identical to TRBD2. V dropped 5 bases and J dropped 4; count of bases not matched to a gene: 5. The CDR3 is 15 amino acids.

This clonotype has just a few counts. The chain employs TRBV3-1 and TRBJ2-7; no definite D call. V lost 2 bases and J lost 10, with 12 bases in between. This CDR3 contains 12 residues. Germline CDR1 LGHDT, CDR2 YNNKEL (reference sequence). The CDR3 sequence is CASSQKDGSQYF. The CDR3 DNA reads TGTGCCAGCAGCCAAAAGGACGGTTCACAGTACTTC.

This clonotype has a count of ten or more. V usage is TRBV27 and J usage is TRBJ1-5; D might be TRBD1 (6 bases). Germline CDR1 is MNHEY and CDR2 is SMNVEV (reference sequence). The CDR3 extends over 13 amino acids. Between the trimmed V and J ends, which lost 4 bases and 4 bases, there was a span of 8 bases. CDR3 residues: CASSWGHNQPQHF. The CDR3 DNA sequence: TGTGCCAGCAGTTGGGGGCATAATCAGCCCCAGCATTTT.

The chain is built from TRBV7-6 and TRBJ1-5; D not resolved. The V gene lost 2 bases and the J gene lost 2 bases, with 7 bases spanning the gap. CDR1 and CDR2 from the germline V gene are SGHVS and FNYEAQ. This CDR3 has 14 amino acids. CDR3 protein: CASSLPGRNQPQHF. In nucleotides, the CDR3 is TGTGCCAGCAGCTTACCCGGTCGCAATCAGCCCCAGCATTTT.

This sequence joins TRBV6-5 and TRBJ2-2, with D tentatively TRBD1 or TRBD2 (5 bases each). The CDR3 sequence is 18 residues long. CDR1 and CDR2 from the germline V gene are MNHEY and SVGAGI. V was cut by 2 bases and J by 3 bases, with 19 bases left in between. DNA of the CDR3: TGTGCCAGCAGTTACCCCTCCCGTCAAAGGGGAGACACCGGGGAGCTGTTTTTT. This sequence encodes CASSYPSRQRGDTGELFF.

The sample holds a few counts of this clonotype. The CDR3 reads CASSSGLPSSYEQYF. CDR3 nucleotides: TGCGCCAGCAGCTCGGGACTACCCAGCTCCTACGAGCAGTACTTC. V usage is TRBV5-1 and J usage is TRBJ2-7, with 7 nucleotides matching TRBD2. With V trimmed by 3 bases and J by 0 bases, 6 bases remained unmatched. This CDR3 has 15 residues. Germline V CDR1 and CDR2: SGHRS, YFSETQ.

This chain connects TRBV11-2 to TRBJ2-3, with D possibly being TRBD1 (6 bases). Germline assignment: CDR1 SGHAT and CDR2 FQNNGV. The CDR3 consists of 13 residues. V was pared by 5 bases and J by 7 bases, with 13 bases between. The chain's CDR3 is CASSPLRGNTQYF. Here the CDR3 DNA reads TGTGCCAGCAGCCCTCTTAGGGGGAATACGCAGTATTTT. Looking up the rest from reference TRBV11-2 and TRBJ2-3 gives the full variable domain: EAGVAQSPRYKIIEKRQSVAFWCNPISGHATLYWYQQILGQGPKLLIQFQNNGVVDDSQLPKDRFSAERLKGVDSTLKIQPAKLEDSAVYLCASSPLRGNTQYFGPGTRLTVL.

There are a few counts of this clonotype. The chain combines TRBV7-9 with TRBJ2-5, with TRBD1 as a possible D gene (5 bases). Germline V gene lookup returns CDR1 SEHNR and CDR2 FQNEAQ (reference sequence). The V end was cut by 5 bases, the J end by 9 bases, with 19 bases between. The CDR3 covers 14 residues. The CDR3 sequence is CASSNSLQGLSQYF. For the CDR3, the DNA is TGTGCCAGCAGCAATAGCCTCCAGGGTTTATCCCAGTACTTC.

This clonotype was detected ten times or more. This chain uses TRBV6-5 with TRBJ1-2, with TRBD1 identical over 9 bases. Looked up from germline, CDR1 is MNHEY and CDR2 is SVGAGI. The CDR3 contains 13 residues. J was trimmed by 5 bases and V by 9 bases; bases with no gene match: 7. The CDR3 nucleotides read TGTGCCAGTACCCTAGGGACAGGGTATGGCTACACCTTC. Translated: CASTLGTGYGYTF.

This clonotype appeared a few times. This rearrangement joins TRBV9 to TRBJ2-3; 14 bases agree with TRBD2. The CDR3 runs to 19 residues. Germline V gives CDR1 SGDLS, CDR2 YYNGEE. Unmatched junction bases numbered 8, after V lost 1 base and J lost 1 base. CDR3 DNA sequence: TGTGCCAGCAGCGTACTCGCGGGACTAGCGGGAGTCGGCACAGATACGCAGTATTTT. This encodes CASSVLAGLAGVGTDTQYF. Together with reference TRBV9 and TRBJ2-3, the CDR3 gives the full variable domain: DSGVTQTPKHLITATGQRVTLRCSPRSGDLSVYWYQQSLDQGLQFLIQYYNGEERAKGNILERFSAQQFPDLHSELNLSSLELGDSALYFCASSVLAGLAGVGTDTQYFGPGTRLTVL.

This clonotype has just a few counts. This chain uses TRBV30 with TRBJ2-7, with D possibly matching TRBD2 (6 bases). CDR1 is GTSNPN, CDR2 SVGIG, per germline (reference sequence). The CDR3 runs to 14 residues. V gave up 4 bases and J gave up 0 bases, with 13 bases separating them. The CDR3 region is CAWNGRPNSYEQYF. CDR3 DNA: TGTGCCTGGAATGGGAGGCCTAACTCCTACGAGCAGTACTTC.

This clonotype was seen more than once but under ten times. This chain uses TRBV29-1 with TRBJ2-7; D might be TRBD2 (6 bases). CDR1 and CDR2 from the germline V gene are SQVTM and ANQGSEA. Trimming took 4 bases from V and 6 from J, leaving 22 bases between them. The CDR3 has 15 residues. Written as DNA, the CDR3 is TGCAGCGTTGTTCTCCCTAGCGCCAATCCCCTCGAGCAGTACTTC. Encoded protein: CSVVLPSANPLEQYF.